What follows are 17 T cell receptor beta chains derived from one specimen sequenced in a study of cytomegalovirus exposure and HLA in healthy donors. A multiplex PCR was run with 60 Vbeta primers and 13 Jbeta primers. Data came from immunoSEQ multiplex PCR; TCRdb stores just in-frame clones and leaves some out. The sample has fewer than 200,000 clones, over 60% seen once. Sequenced input: PBMCs. The origin of the receptors is a girl between 10 and 17 years old in good health and CMV-seronegative.

The V and J genes are TRBV4-1 and TRBJ1-5, with 9 bases that match TRBD1. The CDR3 totals 16 residues. V dropped 1 base and J dropped 7; count of bases not matched to a gene: 8. CDR1 MGHRA and CDR2 YSYEKL come from the germline V gene. The CDR3 sequence is CASSQVPGQGSQPQHF. CDR3 sequence (DNA): TGCGCCAGCAGCCAAGTACCGGGACAGGGTAGCCAGCCCCAGCATTTT.

The chain is built from TRBV11-2 and TRBJ2-5; unclear D gene. CDR1 and CDR2 (germline): SGHAT, FQNNGV. Trimming cost V 4 bases and J 5 bases, with 8 bases left between them. This CDR3 contains 12 residues. The CDR3: CASSSTVETQYF. The CDR3, as DNA: TGTGCCAGCAGCTCGACTGTGGAGACCCAGTACTTC.

The chain uses TRBV9 and TRBJ1-2; perhaps TRBD1 as D (6 bases). CDR3 size: 11 residues. Trimming took off 6 bases at V and 8 bases at J, with 11 bases between the two ends. From germline, CDR1 is SGDLS and CDR2 YYNGEE. Here the CDR3 DNA reads TGTGCCAGCACAGGGGCGGTCGGCTACACCTTC. Amino acids: CASTGAVGYTF.

This clone showed up just once. This sequence joins TRBV19 and TRBJ1-1, with 10 bases identical to TRBD1. The CDR3 spans 12 residues. V trimming: 6 bases; J trimming: 6 bases; junction bases outside the gene matches: 1. The germline V gene encodes CDR1 LNHDA and CDR2 SQIVND (reference sequence). The CDR3, as DNA: TGTGCCAGTAGGGACAGGGGGTCTGAAGCTTTCTTT. As protein: CASRDRGSEAFF.

The chain is built from TRBV10-3 and TRBJ2-2; D may be TRBD1 (6 bases). V lost 8 bases and J 6 bases, leaving 22 bases between the germline ends. Germline CDR1 is ENHRY and CDR2 is SYGVKD. The CDR3 length is 16 residues. DNA of the CDR3: TGTGCCATCTCCTCTACAACAGGGAGTGGAGCCGGGGAGCTGTTTTTT. Encoded protein: CAISSTTGSGAGELFF.

V gene TRBV28 combines with J gene TRBJ1-5, with 8 positions matching TRBD1. From germline, CDR1 is MDHEN and CDR2 SYDVKM. CDR3 length: 13 residues. V trimming: 6 bases; J trimming: 7 bases; junction bases outside the gene matches: 5. CDR3 DNA sequence: TGTGCCAGCAGCCCAGGGGGCAGACAGCCCCAGCATTTT. Its translation: CASSPGGRQPQHF.

This clone was seen once. The CDR3 DNA sequence: TGTGCCAGCAGTCCAGACAGAGATACGCAGTATTTT. Protein: CASSPDRDTQYF. This chain joins TRBV6-4 and TRBJ2-3; TRBD1 is a possible D gene (5 bases). Looked up from germline, CDR1 is MRHNA and CDR2 is SNTAGT. The V and J ends lost 5 bases and 5 bases respectively, with 8 bases between them. This CDR3 comprises 12 residues.

The V gene is TRBV11-2, the J gene TRBJ2-1, with D perhaps matching TRBD2 (6 bases). The CDR3 is 13 amino acids. The V end was cut by 5 bases, the J end by 11 bases, with 16 bases between. Per the germline V gene, CDR1 is SGHAT and CDR2 is FQNNGV. This CDR3 is CASSPWGEAQQFF. Here the CDR3 DNA reads TGTGCCAGCAGCCCGTGGGGGGAGGCGCAGCAGTTCTTC.

The J gene is TRBJ2-2, the V gene TRBV1; the table calls TRBD2, which could not be checked here. TRBV1 is a pseudogene segment. CDR3 length equals 19 residues. CDR3 amino acids: CTSSQDFQFSGGNTGELFF. CDR3 in DNA: TGCACCAGCAGCCAAGATTTTCAGTTCAGCGGGGGTAACACCGGGGAGCTGTTTTTT.

The gene calls are TRBV19 and TRBJ1-2, with D uncertain. There are 14 residues in the CDR3. Deletions cut 0 bases from V and 2 bases from J, with 7 bases between. Germline V lookup: CDR1 LNHDA, CDR2 SQIVND (reference sequence). The CDR3 loop reads CASSIETGNYGYTF. For the CDR3, the DNA is TGTGCCAGTAGTATAGAGACGGGAAACTATGGCTACACCTTC.

V gene TRBV6-6 combines with J gene TRBJ2-5; D unresolved. The CDR3 covers 13 residues. With 5 bases removed from V and 4 bases from J, the gap between germline ends came to 11 bases. The V gene's germline CDR1 is MNHNY and CDR2 SVGAGI (reference sequence). The CDR3 loop reads CASSQTAGETQYF. As DNA, the CDR3 is TGTGCCAGCAGTCAAACTGCTGGAGAGACCCAGTACTTC.

This chain connects TRBV11-2 to TRBJ1-3; weak D call: TRBD1 (5 bases). Per germline, CDR1 SGHAT and CDR2 FQNNGV. CDR3 size: 15 residues. Trimming cost V 0 bases and J 0 bases, with 6 bases left between them. The CDR3 DNA reads TGTGCCAGCAGCTTAGAGACAGCCTCTGGAAACACCATATATTTT. Translated: CASSLETASGNTIYF.

This chain joins TRBV30 and TRBJ1-4, with TRBD1 as a possible D gene (5 bases). The CDR3 length is 15 residues. V was trimmed by 5 bases and J by 5 bases, leaving 18 bases between them. CDR1 GTSNPN and CDR2 SVGIG come from the germline V gene (reference sequence). The CDR3 DNA reads as TGTGCCTGGGGCGGGAAGACAGACCAGAATGAAAAACTGTTTTTT. Protein: CAWGGKTDQNEKLFF. The full variable domain, with the rest looked up from reference TRBV30 and TRBJ1-4, is SQTIHQWPATLVQPVGSPLSLECTVEGTSNPNLYWYRQAAGRGLQLLFYSVGIGQISSEVPQNLSASRPQDRQFILSSKKLLLSDSGFYLCAWGGKTDQNEKLFFGSGTQLSVL.

The rearrangement joins TRBV25-1 to TRBJ1-2; 7 bases match TRBD1. V dropped 10 bases and J dropped 4; count of bases not matched to a gene: 18. Germline V gene lookup returns CDR1 MGHDK and CDR2 SYGVNS. This CDR3 has 16 amino acids. The CDR3, as DNA: TGTGCCATCCCCAACCAGACAGGGCCGAAAGGCTATGGCTACACCTTC. It translates to CAIPNQTGPKGYGYTF.

The rearrangement uses TRBV2 and TRBJ1-2; D is uncertain. CDR1 and CDR2 from the germline V gene are SNHLY and FYNNEI. CDR3 length equals 13 residues. The V gene lost 0 bases and the J gene lost 4 bases, with 6 bases spanning the gap. The CDR3 reads CASSEATAYGYTF. The CDR3 region has the DNA TGTGCCAGCAGTGAAGCCACAGCCTATGGCTACACCTTC.

This clone was counted once. CDR3 region: CASRTGTGNTEAFF. Written as DNA, the CDR3 is TGTGCCAGCAGGACCGGGACAGGGAACACTGAAGCTTTCTTT. The rearrangement uses TRBV27 and TRBJ1-1, with 8 positions matching TRBD1. Germline V gene lookup returns CDR1 MNHEY and CDR2 SMNVEV (reference sequence). CDR3 length: 14 residues. The V and J ends lost 6 bases and 1 base, in that order; junction bases with no gene match: 4.

The sample holds a few counts of this clone. The chain combines TRBV30 with TRBJ2-5; D is undetermined. Germline CDR1 GTSNPN, CDR2 SVGIG (reference sequence). Trimming shortened V by 2 bases and J by 5 bases, and 30 bases separated the two germline ends. The CDR3 runs to 19 residues. CDR3 in amino acids: CAWSSNAPDLRPLRETQYF. The DNA of the CDR3 is TGTGCCTGGAGTTCAAATGCCCCTGACCTCCGACCCCTGCGGGAGACCCAGTACTTC.